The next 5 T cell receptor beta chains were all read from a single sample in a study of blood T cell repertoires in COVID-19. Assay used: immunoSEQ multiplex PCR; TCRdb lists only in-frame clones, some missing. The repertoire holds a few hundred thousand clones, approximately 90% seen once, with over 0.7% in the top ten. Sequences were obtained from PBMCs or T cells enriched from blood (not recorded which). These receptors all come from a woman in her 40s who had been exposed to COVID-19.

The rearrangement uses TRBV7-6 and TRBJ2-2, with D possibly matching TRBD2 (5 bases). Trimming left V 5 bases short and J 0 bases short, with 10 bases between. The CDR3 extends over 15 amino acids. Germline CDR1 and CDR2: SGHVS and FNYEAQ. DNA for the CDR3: TGTGCCAGCAGCCTGAGGGCCGCGAACACCGGGGAGCTGTTTTTT. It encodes CASSLRAANTGELFF.

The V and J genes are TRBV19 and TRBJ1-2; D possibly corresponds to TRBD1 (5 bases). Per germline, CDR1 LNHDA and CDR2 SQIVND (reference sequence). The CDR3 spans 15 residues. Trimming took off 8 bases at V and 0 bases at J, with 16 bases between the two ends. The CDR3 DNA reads TGTGCCAGTCGCCGAGACAGAGAAGCTAACTATGGCTACACCTTC. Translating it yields CASRRDREANYGYTF.

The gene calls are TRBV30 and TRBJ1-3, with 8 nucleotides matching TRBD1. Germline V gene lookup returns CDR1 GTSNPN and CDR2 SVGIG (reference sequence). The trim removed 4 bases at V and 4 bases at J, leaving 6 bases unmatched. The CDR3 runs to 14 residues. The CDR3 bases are TGTGCCTGGAACCCGACAGGGGACGGAAACACCATATATTTT. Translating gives CAWNPTGDGNTIYF.

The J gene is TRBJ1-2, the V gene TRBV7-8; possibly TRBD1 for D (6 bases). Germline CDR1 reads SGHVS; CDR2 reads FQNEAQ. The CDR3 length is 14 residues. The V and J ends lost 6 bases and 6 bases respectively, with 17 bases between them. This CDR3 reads CASRADRLSNGYTF. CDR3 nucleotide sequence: TGTGCCAGCAGGGCTGACAGGTTGAGTAATGGCTACACCTTC.

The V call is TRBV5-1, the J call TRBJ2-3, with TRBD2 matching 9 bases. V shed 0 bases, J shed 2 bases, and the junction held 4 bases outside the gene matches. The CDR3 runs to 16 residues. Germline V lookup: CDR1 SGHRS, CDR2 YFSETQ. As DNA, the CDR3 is TGCGCCAGCAGCTTGGTAGCGGGGGTTCCCACAGATACGCAGTATTTT. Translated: CASSLVAGVPTDTQYF. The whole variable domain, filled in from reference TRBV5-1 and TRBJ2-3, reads KAGVTQTPRYLIKTRGQQVTLSCSPISGHRSVSWYQQTPGQGLQFLFEYFSETQRNKGNFPGRFSGRQFSNSRSEMNVSTLELGDSALYLCASSLVAGVPTDTQYFGPGTRLTVL.